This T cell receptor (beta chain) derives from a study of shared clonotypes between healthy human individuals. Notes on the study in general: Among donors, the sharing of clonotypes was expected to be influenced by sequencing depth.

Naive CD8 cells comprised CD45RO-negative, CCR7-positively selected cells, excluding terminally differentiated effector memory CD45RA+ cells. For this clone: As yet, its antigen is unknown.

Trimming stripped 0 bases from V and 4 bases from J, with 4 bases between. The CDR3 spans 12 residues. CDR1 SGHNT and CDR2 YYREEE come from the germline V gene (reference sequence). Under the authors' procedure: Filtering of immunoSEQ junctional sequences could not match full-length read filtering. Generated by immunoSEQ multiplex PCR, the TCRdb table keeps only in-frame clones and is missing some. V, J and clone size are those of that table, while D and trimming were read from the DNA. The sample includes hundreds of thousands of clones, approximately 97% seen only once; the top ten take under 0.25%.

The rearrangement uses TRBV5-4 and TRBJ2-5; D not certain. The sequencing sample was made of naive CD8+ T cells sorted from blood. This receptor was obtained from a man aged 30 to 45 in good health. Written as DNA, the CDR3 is TGTGCCAGCAGCTTGGTCGCAGAGACCCAGTACTTC. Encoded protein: CASSLVAETQYF.